This T cell receptor (beta chain) appears in the sequencing data of a study of beta chain features in type 1 diabetes. Expressed TCRB transcripts were sequenced because the entire RNA isolate underwent reverse transcription. Some 4 million reads were obtained on average from naive, central memory and regulatory T cell samples. TCRdb keeps only in-frame clones here, not all; method: immunoSEQ multiplex PCR. This sample has about 150,000 clones; 9% to 12% occur once, and the top ten carry roughly 0.45%. This clone occurred a few times. The antigen is unknown. The CDR3 length is 15 residues. Germline CDR1 and CDR2: SQVTM and ANQGSEA. Deletions cut 1 base from V and 3 bases from J, with 14 bases between. Study findings and constraints: All four CD4+ subsets from Type 1 diabetes patients carried moderately but significantly shorter TCRB CDR3s. TCRB repertoires of naive, central memory and Treg cells appeared more similar among patients than among healthy donors.

This TCR was sampled from a young man with type 1 diabetes. The chain recombines TRBV29-1 with TRBJ2-3; a possible D gene is TRBD2 (7 bases). The sequenced sample consisted of central memory CD4+ T cells from blood. The CDR3 sequence is CSVEGGGEGTDTQYF. The CDR3 DNA is TGCAGCGTTGAAGGCGGGGGCGAGGGGACAGATACGCAGTATTTT.